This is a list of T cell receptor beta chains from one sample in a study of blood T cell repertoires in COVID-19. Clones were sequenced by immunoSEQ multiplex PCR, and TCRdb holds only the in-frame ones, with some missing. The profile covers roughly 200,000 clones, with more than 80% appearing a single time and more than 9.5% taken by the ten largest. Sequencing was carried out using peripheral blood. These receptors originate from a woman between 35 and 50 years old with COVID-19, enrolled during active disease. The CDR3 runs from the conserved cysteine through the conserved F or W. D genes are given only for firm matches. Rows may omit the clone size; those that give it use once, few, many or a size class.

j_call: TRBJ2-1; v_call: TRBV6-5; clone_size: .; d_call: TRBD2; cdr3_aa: CASSYSGLREQFF
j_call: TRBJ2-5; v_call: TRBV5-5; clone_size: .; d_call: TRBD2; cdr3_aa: CASSLSGGQETQYF
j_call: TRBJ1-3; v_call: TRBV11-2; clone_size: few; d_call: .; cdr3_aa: CASSLTDYGNTIYF
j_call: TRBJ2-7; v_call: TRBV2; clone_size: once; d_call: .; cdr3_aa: CASSEGPGYEQYF
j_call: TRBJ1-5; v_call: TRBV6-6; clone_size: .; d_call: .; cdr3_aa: CASSSQGHSNQPQHF
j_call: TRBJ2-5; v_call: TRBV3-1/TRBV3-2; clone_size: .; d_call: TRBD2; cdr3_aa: CASSRGGVALKETQYF
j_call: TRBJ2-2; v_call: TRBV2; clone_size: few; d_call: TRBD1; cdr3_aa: CASSEDRGTGELFF
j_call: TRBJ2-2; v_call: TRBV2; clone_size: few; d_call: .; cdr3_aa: CASSGGDTGELFF
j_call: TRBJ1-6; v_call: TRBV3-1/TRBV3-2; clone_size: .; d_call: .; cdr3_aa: CASSWTALNSPLHF
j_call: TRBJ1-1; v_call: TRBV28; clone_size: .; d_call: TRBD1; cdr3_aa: CASRRSQGVNTEAFF
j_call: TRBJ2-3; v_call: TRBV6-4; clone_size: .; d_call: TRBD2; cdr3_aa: CASSDFGGGPTDTQYF
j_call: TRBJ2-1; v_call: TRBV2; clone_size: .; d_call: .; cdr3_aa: CASFERETSYNEQFF
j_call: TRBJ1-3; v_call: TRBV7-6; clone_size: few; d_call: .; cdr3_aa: CASSPRGGSSSGNTIYF
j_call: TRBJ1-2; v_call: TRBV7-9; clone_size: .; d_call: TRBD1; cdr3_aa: CASSSPPTGANYGYTF
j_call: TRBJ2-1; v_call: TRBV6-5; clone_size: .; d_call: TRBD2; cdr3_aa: CASSTQLARQFF
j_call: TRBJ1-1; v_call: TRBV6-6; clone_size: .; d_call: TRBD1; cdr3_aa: CASSQLAGTGDTEAFF
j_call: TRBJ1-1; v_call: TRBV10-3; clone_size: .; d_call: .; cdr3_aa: CAISEAGANTEAFF
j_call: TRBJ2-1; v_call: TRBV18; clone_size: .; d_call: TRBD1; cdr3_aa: CASSPGTGEYNEQFF
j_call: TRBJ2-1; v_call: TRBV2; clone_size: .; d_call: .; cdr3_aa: CASSTDGLSYNEQFF
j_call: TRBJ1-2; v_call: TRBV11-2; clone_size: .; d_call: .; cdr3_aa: CASSLNGEYGYTF
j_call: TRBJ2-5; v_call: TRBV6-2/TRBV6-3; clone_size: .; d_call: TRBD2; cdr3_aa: CASSYGEGTETQYF
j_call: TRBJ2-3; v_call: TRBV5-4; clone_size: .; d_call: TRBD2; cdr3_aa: CASSFAGGPGDTQYF
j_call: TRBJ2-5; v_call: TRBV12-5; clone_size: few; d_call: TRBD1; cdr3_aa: CASGRGQFQETQYF
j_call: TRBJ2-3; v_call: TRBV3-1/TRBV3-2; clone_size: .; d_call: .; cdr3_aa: CASSQGYSRTDTQYF
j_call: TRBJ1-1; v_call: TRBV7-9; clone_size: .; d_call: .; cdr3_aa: CASSAEQGRSTEAFF
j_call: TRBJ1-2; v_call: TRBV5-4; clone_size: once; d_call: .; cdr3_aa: CASSLRHANYGYTF
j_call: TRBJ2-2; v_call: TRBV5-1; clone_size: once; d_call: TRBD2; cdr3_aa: CASSIRGLAENTGELFF
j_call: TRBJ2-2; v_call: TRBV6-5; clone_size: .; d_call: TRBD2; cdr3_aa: CASGREGGRPGELFF
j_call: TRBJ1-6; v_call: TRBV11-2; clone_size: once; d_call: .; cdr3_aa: CASSLGGVIRHSPLHF
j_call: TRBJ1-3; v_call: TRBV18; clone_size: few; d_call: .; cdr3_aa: CASSAGQSGNTIYF
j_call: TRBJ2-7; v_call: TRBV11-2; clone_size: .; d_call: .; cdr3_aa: CASSLKLQGYEQYF
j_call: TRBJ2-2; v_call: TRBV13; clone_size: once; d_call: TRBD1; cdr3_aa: CASSKDRGIGGELFF
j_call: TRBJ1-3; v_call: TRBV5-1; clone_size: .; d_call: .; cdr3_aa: CASSPGGSGNTIYF
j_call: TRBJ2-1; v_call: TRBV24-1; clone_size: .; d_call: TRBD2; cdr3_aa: CATSDLVPGGPLFRQFF
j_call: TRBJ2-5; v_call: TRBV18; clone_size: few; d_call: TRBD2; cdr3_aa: CASSPSGRHQETQYF
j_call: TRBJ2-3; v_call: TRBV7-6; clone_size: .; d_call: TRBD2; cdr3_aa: CASSLAGGPTDTQYF
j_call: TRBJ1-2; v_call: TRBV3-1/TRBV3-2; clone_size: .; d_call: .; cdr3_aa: CASSHVGGVYGYTF
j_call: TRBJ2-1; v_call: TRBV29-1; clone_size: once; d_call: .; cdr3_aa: CSGGSYNEQFF
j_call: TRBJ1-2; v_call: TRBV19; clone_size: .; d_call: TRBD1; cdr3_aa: CASSILTGGLKNRNYGYTF
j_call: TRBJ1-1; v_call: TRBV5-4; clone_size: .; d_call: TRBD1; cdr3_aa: CASSRTGTGNIEAFF
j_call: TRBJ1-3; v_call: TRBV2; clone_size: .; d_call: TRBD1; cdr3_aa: CARRTGAGNTIYF
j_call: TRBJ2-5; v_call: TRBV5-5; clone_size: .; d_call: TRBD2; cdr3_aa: CASSALLAGPRRETQYF
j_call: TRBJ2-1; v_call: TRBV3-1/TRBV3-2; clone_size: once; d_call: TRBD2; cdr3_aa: CASSHKSGTYSQQFF
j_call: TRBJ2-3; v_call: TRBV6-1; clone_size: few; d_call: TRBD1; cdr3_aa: CASSEALGDRGGLYTQYF
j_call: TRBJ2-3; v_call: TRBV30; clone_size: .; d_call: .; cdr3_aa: CAWSERSTDTQYF
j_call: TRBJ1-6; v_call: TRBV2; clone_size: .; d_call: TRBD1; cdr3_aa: CASRPGAGTGNNSPLHF
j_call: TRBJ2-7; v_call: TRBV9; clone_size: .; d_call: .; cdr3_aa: CASSSAGAYEQYF
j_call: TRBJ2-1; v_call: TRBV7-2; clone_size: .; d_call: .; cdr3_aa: CASSPGLHRYEQFF